This note documents a single T cell receptor (beta chain) sequence. The sample originates from a study of long-term antiretroviral therapy in people with HIV. This CDR3 has 15 amino acids. The V gene's germline CDR1 is LNHDA and CDR2 SQIVND (reference sequence). V dropped 1 base and J dropped 0 bases, with 9 bases sitting between them. Assay version v3.0 of immunoSEQ was used, and it was run at survey level. The table came from immunoSEQ multiplex PCR; TCRdb's copy has only in-frame clones and leaves some out. Of some 28,000 clones listed, about nine tenths are singletons. The sample consisted of unsorted PBMCs, taken about 5.3 years after starting antiretroviral therapy. The receptor's source is a woman aged 40 to 49 with HIV. The V call is TRBV19, the J call TRBJ1-1; D gene unclear. CDR3 sequence reads: CASSIAEAVNTEAFF. In DNA form, the CDR3 reads TGTGCCAGTAGTATAGCAGAAGCAGTGAACACTGAAGCTTTCTTT.